This record looks at one T cell receptor beta chain sequence and its context. This entry belongs to a study of OX40 agonist ivuxolimab in advanced cancers. This table comes from immunoSEQ multiplex PCR, and its TCRdb copy is limited to in-frame clones, with some not included. In the table there are about 92,000 clones, roughly 93% of which are singletons. Per the germline V gene, CDR1 is MNHNY and CDR2 is SVGAGI (reference sequence). CDR3 length: 14 residues. Trimming took 2 bases from V and 6 from J; bases not matched to a gene: 7. The rearrangement uses TRBV6-6 and TRBJ2-7, with 7 bases fitting TRBD2. The TCR sequence derives from an adult with an advanced solid tumor such as melanoma, head and neck, liver or kidney cancer. The sequencing here drew on CD4+ or CD8+ T cells sorted from blood, taken in a trial of the OX40 agonist ivuxolimab. CDR3 protein: CASSYTSVAGEQYF. The DNA of the CDR3 is TGTGCCAGCAGTTACACTAGCGTAGCCGGCGAGCAGTACTTC.